Here is one TCR beta chain with its context. Germline V gives CDR1 LNHDA, CDR2 SQIVND (reference sequence). CDR3 length: 19 amino acids. V shed 5 bases and J 3 bases; nucleotides not matched to a gene: 21. This record belongs to a study of OX40 agonist ivuxolimab in advanced cancers. The repertoire was sequenced with immunoSEQ multiplex PCR; TCRdb's copy has only in-frame clones and lacks some. The sample records fewer than 80,000 clones, about nine tenths being singletons. The source was CD4+ or CD8+ T cells sorted from blood, collected in a trial of the OX40 agonist ivuxolimab. This receptor was identified in an adult with an advanced solid tumor such as melanoma, head and neck, liver or kidney cancer. V is TRBV19 and J is TRBJ2-7, with 8 bases fitting TRBD2. The CDR3 DNA is TGTGCCAGTAGTGCTCGAGGAGGACTAGCCGTAGCCCTCTTCTACGAGCAGTACTTC. This sequence encodes CASSARGGLAVALFYEQYF.